This T cell receptor (beta chain) was obtained from a study of blood T cell repertoires in COVID-19. In the study overall: Material from acute and convalescent COVID-19 was sourced from the United States, Italy and Spain.

Cohort placement rested on clinical history that participants reported themselves. Participants in the exposed group had met a COVID-19 case in the 2 weeks before joining the study. The V gene's germline CDR1 is SQVTM and CDR2 ANQGSEA. This CDR3 is 13 amino acids long. Trimming left V 4 bases short and J 8 bases short, with 17 bases between. Method: immunoSEQ multiplex PCR; TCRdb's copy keeps in-frame clones and lacks some. The sample records 250,000 to 300,000 clones, around 84% being singletons. Material: PBMCs or T cells enriched from blood (not recorded which). The rearrangement links TRBV29-1 to TRBJ2-5; possible D gene TRBD2, 6 bases. The clonotype was recovered from a woman between 50 and 59 years old who had been exposed to COVID-19. CDR3 nucleotide sequence: TGCAGCGTTGGTTCCTTGGCTAGCGTAACCCAGTACTTC. Protein product: CSVGSLASVTQYF. Full variable domain (rest looked up from reference TRBV29-1 and TRBJ2-5): SAVISQKPSRDICQRGTSLTIQCQVDSQVTMMFWYRQQPGQSLTLIATANQGSEATYESGFVIDKFPISRPNLTFSTLTVSNMSPEDSSIYLCSVGSLASVTQYFGPGTRLLVL.